The 22 T cell receptor beta chains presented below share a single source sample, sequenced in a study of immune evolution from preneoplasia to lung adenocarcinoma. The assay was immunoSEQ multiplex PCR, and TCRdb's table has in-frame clones only and misses some. This sample yields under 45,000 clones, of which approximately 79% are seen a single time; approximately 4.6% belongs to the top ten. The sequenced sample was FFPE invasive lung adenocarcinoma tissue. The receptors come from a person in their sixties or seventies with lung adenocarcinoma.

The rearrangement joins TRBV28 to TRBJ1-5; unclear D gene. Trimming took off 3 bases at V and 6 bases at J, with 6 bases between the two ends. The V gene's germline CDR1 is MDHEN and CDR2 SYDVKM. The CDR3 sequence is 12 residues long. CDR3 amino acids: CASSLVIQPQHF. CDR3 DNA: TGTGCCAGCAGTTTGGTTATTCAGCCCCAGCATTTT. Complete variable domain (other parts from reference TRBV28 and TRBJ1-5): DVKVTQSSRYLVKRTGEKVFLECVQDMDHENMFWYRQDPGLGLRLIYFSYDVKMKEKGDIPEGYSVSREKKERFSLILESASTNQTSMYLCASSLVIQPQHFGDGTRLSIL.

The sample holds one count of this clone. The chain joins TRBV29-1 to TRBJ2-3; 10 nucleotides line up with TRBD2. The CDR3 is 16 residues long. V shed 5 bases and J 2 bases; nucleotides not matched to a gene: 10. Germline V gives CDR1 SQVTM, CDR2 ANQGSEA. As DNA, the CDR3 is TGCAGCGTTAGGGGTTTTCTAGCGGGAGCCACAGATACGCAGTATTTT. This encodes CSVRGFLAGATDTQYF.

The chain uses TRBV18 and TRBJ1-4; TRBD1 might be the D (6 bases). This CDR3 has 15 amino acids. Trimming took off 2 bases at V and 8 bases at J, with 15 bases between the two ends. Germline V gives CDR1 KGHSH, CDR2 LQKENI. The CDR3 loop reads CASSPVGGVDEKLFF. CDR3 bases: TGTGCCAGCTCACCAGTAGGGGGGGTCGACGAAAAACTGTTTTTT. Full variable domain (missing parts from reference TRBV18 and TRBJ1-4): NAGVMQNPRHLVRRRGQEARLRCSPMKGHSHVYWYRQLPEEGLKFMVYLQKENIIDESGMPKERFSAEFPKEGPSILRIQQVVRGDSAAYFCASSPVGGVDEKLFFGSGTQLSVL.

This rearrangement joins TRBV25-1 to TRBJ1-3; no definite D call. The germline V gene encodes CDR1 MGHDK and CDR2 SYGVNS. Deletions cut 7 bases from V and 4 bases from J, with 8 bases between. The CDR3 runs to 12 residues. In nucleotides, the CDR3 is TGTGCCAGCACTTGGGGAGGAAACACCATATATTTT. Translation: CASTWGGNTIYF.

As for this clone: Other nucleotide sequences in the sample specify the same CDR3. The chain is built from TRBV5-1 and TRBJ2-5; D is unresolved. The CDR3 runs to 12 residues. Germline assignment: CDR1 SGHRS and CDR2 YFSETQ. V dropped 4 bases and J dropped 2 bases, with 6 bases sitting between them. DNA of the CDR3: TGCGCCAGCAGCAGGCAACAAGAGACCCAGTACTTC. It is translated as CASSRQQETQYF.

This rearrangement joins TRBV18 to TRBJ2-2; D is perhaps TRBD1 (5 bases). CDR1 and CDR2 (germline): KGHSH, LQKENI. The germline V and J ends were trimmed by 0 bases and 0 bases, with 8 bases remaining between them. The CDR3 is 16 amino acids. Here the CDR3 DNA reads TGTGCCAGCTCACCACCGGTACAGGCGAACACCGGGGAGCTGTTTTTT. As protein: CASSPPVQANTGELFF.

The chain links TRBV28 to TRBJ2-7, with D perhaps matching TRBD1 (6 bases). From germline, CDR1 is MDHEN and CDR2 SYDVKM. V was pared by 5 bases and J by 6 bases, with 26 bases between. This CDR3 contains 17 residues. The DNA for the CDR3 is TGTGCCAGCAGTCGGGGCGGGTCCGCCGGACAGAGGTCCGAGCAGTACTTC. Translation gives CASSRGGSAGQRSEQYF.

V usage is TRBV30 and J usage is TRBJ2-1; 9 positions agree with TRBD2. The trim removed 0 bases at V and 2 bases at J, leaving 5 bases unmatched. Germline CDR1 GTSNPN, CDR2 SVGIG (reference sequence). CDR3 length: 16 amino acids. In DNA form, the CDR3 reads TGTGCCTGGAGTGTAACCGGCGGGAGGGCCTACAATGAGCAGTTCTTC. Its translation is CAWSVTGGRAYNEQFF.

This clone was counted only a few times. CDR3 sequence reads: CASSEFAMPETQYF. The CDR3 DNA reads TGTGCCAGCAGTGAATTCGCGATGCCCGAGACCCAGTACTTC. The chain is built from TRBV25-1 and TRBJ2-5, with D uncertain. Germline V lookup: CDR1 MGHDK, CDR2 SYGVNS. Trimming stripped 1 base from V and 5 bases from J, with 11 bases between. The length of the CDR3 is 14 residues.

The CDR3 is CASSLRLTPDLSGANVLTF. DNA for the CDR3: TGTGCCAGCAGTTTAAGGTTGACACCGGACCTTTCTGGGGCCAACGTCCTGACTTTC. The V and J genes are TRBV28 and TRBJ2-6; D remains ambiguous. V was clipped by 2 bases and J by 1 base, with 18 bases between them. This CDR3 region has 19 residues. Germline V gene lookup returns CDR1 MDHEN and CDR2 SYDVKM.

The rearrangement uses TRBV9 and TRBJ2-7; tentatively, D is TRBD1 (6 bases). V shed 4 bases and J shed 6 bases, with 14 bases lying between them. Germline V gene lookup returns CDR1 SGDLS and CDR2 YYNGEE. The CDR3 is 13 residues long. The CDR3 loop reads CASSLRQVSEQYF. The DNA for the CDR3 is TGTGCCAGCAGCCTACGACAGGTCTCCGAGCAGTACTTC.

The chain joins TRBV28 to TRBJ2-5; the match to TRBD2 covers 12 bases. Germline CDR1 is MDHEN and CDR2 is SYDVKM. This CDR3 is 14 amino acids long. V lost 5 bases to trimming and J lost 10 bases; unmatched junction nucleotides: 8. CDR3: CASSLPLAGGLQYF. The CDR3 nucleotides are TGTGCCAGCAGTCTCCCTCTAGCGGGAGGGCTCCAGTACTTC.

This clone was seen just once. V is TRBV6-1 and J is TRBJ2-5; 12 bases are shared with TRBD2. Germline CDR1 reads MNHNS; CDR2 reads SASEGT. The CDR3 contains 15 residues. Trimming removed 11 bases from V and 5 bases from J; junction bases left unmatched: 12. The CDR3 spells CAGIETSGSGETQYF. CDR3 nucleotides: TGTGCCGGGATTGAGACTAGCGGGAGCGGGGAGACCCAGTACTTC.

This chain uses TRBV7-8 with TRBJ1-5; D is undetermined. This CDR3 has 13 residues. V was trimmed by 3 bases and J by 4 bases, leaving 7 bases between them. Per the germline V gene, CDR1 is SGHVS and CDR2 is FQNEAQ. Here the CDR3 DNA reads TGTGCCAGCAGCTTCGATTGGAATCAGCCCCAGCATTTT. Translation: CASSFDWNQPQHF.

This rearrangement joins TRBV7-8 to TRBJ2-7; 11 bases are shared with TRBD2. The CDR3 has 18 amino acids. From germline, CDR1 is SGHVS and CDR2 FQNEAQ. J gave up 0 bases and V 4 bases, and 11 bases lay outside the gene matches. CDR3 amino acids: CASSSRTSGPLSSYEQYF. The CDR3 region has the DNA TGTGCCAGCAGCTCGCGGACTAGCGGGCCTCTTAGCTCCTACGAGCAGTACTTC. Together with reference TRBV7-8 and TRBJ2-7, the CDR3 gives the full variable domain: GAGVSQSPRYKVAKRGQDVALRCDPISGHVSLFWYQQALGQGPEFLTYFQNEAQLDKSGLPSDRFFAERPEGSVSTLKIQRTQQEDSAVYLCASSSRTSGPLSSYEQYFGPGTRLTVT.

By sample fraction, this clone is large. Distinct nucleotide sequences in the sample also encode this CDR3. The chain is built from TRBV15 and TRBJ2-3; TRBD2 might be the D (6 bases). Germline CDR1 is LNHNV and CDR2 is YYDKDF (reference sequence). The ends were cut back, 0 bases at V and 1 base at J, with 8 bases in the middle. This CDR3 comprises 15 residues. The CDR3 DNA sequence: TGTGCCACCAGCAGAGAGTGGGGGGGCACAGATACGCAGTATTTT. Protein: CATSREWGGTDTQYF.

This chain joins TRBV2 and TRBJ2-1; 14 bases are shared with TRBD2. This CDR3 comprises 16 residues. J gave up 10 bases and V 4 bases, and 9 bases lay outside the gene matches. Germline V CDR1 and CDR2: SNHLY, FYNNEI. The CDR3 sequence: CASSGGTSGRLWEQFF. In DNA form, the CDR3 reads TGTGCCAGCAGTGGGGGGACTAGCGGGAGACTATGGGAGCAGTTCTTC.

The CDR3 nucleotides are TGTGCCAGCCGCCTGGACGGAACCTACGAGCAGTACTTC. Protein product: CASRLDGTYEQYF. The V call is TRBV5-4, the J call TRBJ2-7; no clear D gene. The CDR3 runs 13 residues. The V end lost 7 bases, the J end lost 2 bases, and 13 bases lay between the germline ends. The V gene's germline CDR1 is SGHNT and CDR2 YYREEE (reference sequence).

A few counts support this clone. The chain has TRBV2 and TRBJ1-5; D is unresolved. CDR3 length: 13 residues. Trimming left V 4 bases short and J 6 bases short, with 10 bases between. Germline assignment: CDR1 SNHLY and CDR2 FYNNEI. CDR3 nucleotides: TGTGCCAGCAGTGCGGACTCCGGTCAGCCCCAGCATTTT. Translated, it gives CASSADSGQPQHF.

V and J are TRBV18 and TRBJ2-6, with 8 bases matching TRBD1. The J segment lost 2 bases and the V segment lost 1 base, leaving 4 bases of the junction unmatched. The CDR3 consists of 17 residues. Per germline, CDR1 KGHSH and CDR2 LQKENI. The CDR3 DNA reads as TGTGCCAGCTCACCACTGACAGGGGAAGCTGGGGCCAACGTCCTGACTTTC. Its translation: CASSPLTGEAGANVLTF.

The gene calls are TRBV28 and TRBJ1-1; possibly TRBD1 for D (5 bases). The CDR3 totals 16 residues. Looked up from germline, CDR1 is MDHEN and CDR2 is SYDVKM. With 5 bases removed from V and 0 bases from J, the gap between germline ends came to 16 bases. The CDR3 region is CASSPPGGSMNTEAFF. CDR3 DNA: TGTGCCAGCAGTCCCCCGGGGGGGTCAATGAACACTGAAGCTTTCTTT.

The chain couples TRBV19 to TRBJ1-5; D uncertain. Germline CDR1 is LNHDA and CDR2 is SQIVND (reference sequence). The length of the CDR3 is 16 residues. V lost 4 bases to trimming and J lost 0 bases, with 13 bases between them. This CDR3 is CASSKRPPYSNQPQHF. CDR3 nucleotide sequence: TGTGCCAGTAGTAAACGCCCACCTTATAGCAATCAGCCCCAGCATTTT.